The TCR beta chain under discussion was sequenced for a study of cytomegalovirus exposure and HLA in healthy donors. Study in general: It was reported in a later analysis that the 120 validation repertoires used the same platform as the 550 to 850 first-cohort repertoires.

Germline CDR1 and CDR2: LNHDA and SQIVND (reference sequence). CDR3 length equals 13 residues. V lost 1 base and J 4 bases, leaving 5 bases between the germline ends. Study results and limitations: Researchers catalogued approximately 160 TCR beta chains as cytomegalovirus-associated.

With respect to this clone: Antigen unknown.

The repertoire was sequenced with immunoSEQ multiplex PCR; TCRdb's copy has only in-frame clones and lacks some. The sample yields some 140,000 clones, roughly 87% seen once. Sequencing was done on a sample of PBMCs. This sequence was found in a woman younger than 35 in good health and CMV-seropositive. This sequence joins TRBV19 and TRBJ1-5; D gene ambiguous. The CDR3 protein is CASSIGTNQPQHF. Written as DNA, the CDR3 is TGTGCCAGTAGTATAGGAACAAATCAGCCCCAGCATTTT.